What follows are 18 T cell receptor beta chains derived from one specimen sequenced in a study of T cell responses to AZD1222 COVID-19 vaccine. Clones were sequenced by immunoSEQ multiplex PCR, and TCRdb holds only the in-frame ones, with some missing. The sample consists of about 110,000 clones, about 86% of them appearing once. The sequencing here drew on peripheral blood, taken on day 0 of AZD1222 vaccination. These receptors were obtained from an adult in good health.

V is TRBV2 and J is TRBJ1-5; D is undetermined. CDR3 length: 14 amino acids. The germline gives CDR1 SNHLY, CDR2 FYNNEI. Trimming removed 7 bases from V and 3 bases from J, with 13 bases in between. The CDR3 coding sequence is TGTGCCAGCAACACCGGCGGCGCCAATCAGCCCCAGCATTTT. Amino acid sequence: CASNTGGANQPQHF.

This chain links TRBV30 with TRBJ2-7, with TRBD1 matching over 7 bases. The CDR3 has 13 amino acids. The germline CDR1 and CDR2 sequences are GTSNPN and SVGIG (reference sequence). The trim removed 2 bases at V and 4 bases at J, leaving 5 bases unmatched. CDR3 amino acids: CAWSKGGWYEQYF. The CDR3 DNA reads TGTGCCTGGAGTAAAGGGGGCTGGTACGAGCAGTACTTC.

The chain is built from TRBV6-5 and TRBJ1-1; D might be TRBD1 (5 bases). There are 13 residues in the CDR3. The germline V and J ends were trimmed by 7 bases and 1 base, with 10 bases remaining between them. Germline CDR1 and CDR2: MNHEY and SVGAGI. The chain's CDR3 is CASTRASNTEAFF. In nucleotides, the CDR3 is TGTGCCAGCACCAGGGCCTCGAACACTGAAGCTTTCTTT.

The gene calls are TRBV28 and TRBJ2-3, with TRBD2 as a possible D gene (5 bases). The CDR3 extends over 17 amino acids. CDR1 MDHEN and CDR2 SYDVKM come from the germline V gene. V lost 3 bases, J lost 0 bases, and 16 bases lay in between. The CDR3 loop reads CASSLGSSVHSTDTQYF. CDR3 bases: TGTGCCAGCAGTTTGGGGAGTAGCGTGCATAGCACAGATACGCAGTATTTT.

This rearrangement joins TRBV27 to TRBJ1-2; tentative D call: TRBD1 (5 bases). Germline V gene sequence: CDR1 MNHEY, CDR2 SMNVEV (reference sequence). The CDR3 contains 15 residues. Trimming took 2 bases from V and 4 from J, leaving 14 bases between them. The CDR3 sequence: CASSLKGAGSYGYTF. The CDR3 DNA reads TGTGCCAGCAGTTTAAAAGGGGCGGGCAGCTATGGCTACACCTTC.

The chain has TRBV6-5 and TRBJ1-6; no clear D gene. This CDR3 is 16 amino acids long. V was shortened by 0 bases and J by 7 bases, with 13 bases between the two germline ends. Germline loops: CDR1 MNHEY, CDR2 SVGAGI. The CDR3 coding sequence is TGTGCCAGCAGTTACTCCTCGGCAACGCCGAATTCACCCCTCCACTTT. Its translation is CASSYSSATPNSPLHF.

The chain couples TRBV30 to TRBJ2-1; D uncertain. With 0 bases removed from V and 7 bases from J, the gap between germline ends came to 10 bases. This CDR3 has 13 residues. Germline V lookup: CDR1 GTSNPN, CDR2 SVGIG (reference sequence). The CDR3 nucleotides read TGTGCCTGGAGTGTAGGCAGGAGAAATGAGCAGTTCTTC. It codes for CAWSVGRRNEQFF. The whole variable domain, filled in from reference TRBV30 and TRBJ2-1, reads SQTIHQWPATLVQPVGSPLSLECTVEGTSNPNLYWYRQAAGRGLQLLFYSVGIGQISSEVPQNLSASRPQDRQFILSSKKLLLSDSGFYLCAWSVGRRNEQFFGPGTRLTVL.

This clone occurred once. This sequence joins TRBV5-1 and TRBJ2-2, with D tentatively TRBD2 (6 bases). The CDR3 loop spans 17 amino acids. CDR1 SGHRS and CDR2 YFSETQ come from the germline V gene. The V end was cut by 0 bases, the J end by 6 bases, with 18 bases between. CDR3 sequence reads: CASSLDLSGLLAGELFF. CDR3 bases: TGCGCCAGCAGCTTGGATCTTTCGGGACTCCTAGCCGGGGAGCTGTTTTTT.

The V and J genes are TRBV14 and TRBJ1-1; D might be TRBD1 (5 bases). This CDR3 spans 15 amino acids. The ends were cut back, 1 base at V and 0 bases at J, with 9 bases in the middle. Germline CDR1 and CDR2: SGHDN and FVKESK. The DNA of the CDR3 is TGTGCCAGCAGCCAAGTCGGGGGGATGAACACTGAAGCTTTCTTT. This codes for CASSQVGGMNTEAFF. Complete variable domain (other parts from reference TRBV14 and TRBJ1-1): EAGVTQFPSHSVIEKGQTVTLRCDPISGHDNLYWYRRVMGKEIKFLLHFVKESKQDESGMPNNRFLAERTGGTYSTLKVQPAELEDSGVYFCASSQVGGMNTEAFFGQGTRLTVV.

This chain's CDR3 is CASSSHPVVQEGTQYF. CDR3 nucleotide sequence: TGTGCCAGCAGTTCACACCCCGTTGTCCAGGAAGGGACCCAGTACTTC. The chain couples TRBV28 to TRBJ2-5; no clear D gene. CDR1 is MDHEN, CDR2 SYDVKM, per germline. V was shortened by 4 bases and J by 7 bases, with 22 bases between the two germline ends. The CDR3 length is 16 residues.

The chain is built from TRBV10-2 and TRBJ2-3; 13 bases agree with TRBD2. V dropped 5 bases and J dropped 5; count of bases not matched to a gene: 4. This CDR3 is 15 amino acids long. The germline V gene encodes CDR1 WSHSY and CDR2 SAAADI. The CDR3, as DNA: TGCGCCAGCAGTACTAGCGGGGGGGGACGAGATACGCAGTATTTT. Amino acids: CASSTSGGGRDTQYF.

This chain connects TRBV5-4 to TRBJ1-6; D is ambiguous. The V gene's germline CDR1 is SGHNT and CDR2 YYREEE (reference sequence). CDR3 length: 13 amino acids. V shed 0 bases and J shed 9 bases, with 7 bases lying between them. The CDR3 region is CASSLVESSPLHF. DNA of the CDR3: TGTGCCAGCAGCTTGGTAGAAAGTTCACCCCTCCACTTT. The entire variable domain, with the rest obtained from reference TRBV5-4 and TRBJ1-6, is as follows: ETGVTQSPTHLIKTRGQQVTLRCSSQSGHNTVSWYQQALGQGPQFIFQYYREEENGRGNFPPRFSGLQFPNYSSELNVNALELDDSALYLCASSLVESSPLHFGNGTRLTVT.

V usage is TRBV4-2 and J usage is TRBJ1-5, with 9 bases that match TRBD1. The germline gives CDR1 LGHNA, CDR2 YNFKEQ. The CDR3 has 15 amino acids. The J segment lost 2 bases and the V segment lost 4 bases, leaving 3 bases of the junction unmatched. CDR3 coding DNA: TGTGCCAGCAGCCCTTGGGACAGGGGCAATCAGCCCCAGCATTTT. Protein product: CASSPWDRGNQPQHF.

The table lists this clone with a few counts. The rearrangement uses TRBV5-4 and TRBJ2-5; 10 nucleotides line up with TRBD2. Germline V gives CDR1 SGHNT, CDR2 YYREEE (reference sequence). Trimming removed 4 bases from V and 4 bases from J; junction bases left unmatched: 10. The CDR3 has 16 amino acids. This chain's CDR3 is CASSVSSGGRGETQYF. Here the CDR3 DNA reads TGTGCCAGCAGCGTCTCTAGCGGGGGCAGGGGAGAGACCCAGTACTTC. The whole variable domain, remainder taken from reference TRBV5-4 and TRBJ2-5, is ETGVTQSPTHLIKTRGQQVTLRCSSQSGHNTVSWYQQALGQGPQFIFQYYREEENGRGNFPPRFSGLQFPNYSSELNVNALELDDSALYLCASSVSSGGRGETQYFGPGTRLLVL.

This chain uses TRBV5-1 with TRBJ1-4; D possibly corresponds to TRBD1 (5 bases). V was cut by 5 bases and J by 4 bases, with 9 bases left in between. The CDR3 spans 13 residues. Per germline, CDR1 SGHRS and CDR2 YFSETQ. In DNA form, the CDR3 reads TGCGCCAGCAGGGGGCCGGGTAATGAAAAACTGTTTTTT. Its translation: CASRGPGNEKLFF.

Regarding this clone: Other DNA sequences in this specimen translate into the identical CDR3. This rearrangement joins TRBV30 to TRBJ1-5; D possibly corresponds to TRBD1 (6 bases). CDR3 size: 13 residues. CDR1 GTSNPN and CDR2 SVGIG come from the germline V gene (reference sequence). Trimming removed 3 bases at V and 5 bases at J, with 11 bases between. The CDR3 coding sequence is TGTGCCTGGAGCCCCAGGGGCGATCAGCCCCAGCATTTT. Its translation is CAWSPRGDQPQHF.

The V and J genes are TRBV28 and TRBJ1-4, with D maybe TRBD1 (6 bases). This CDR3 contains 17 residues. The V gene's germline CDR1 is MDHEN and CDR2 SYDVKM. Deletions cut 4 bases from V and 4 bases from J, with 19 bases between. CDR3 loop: CASSYVLWGAGNEKLFF. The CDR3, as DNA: TGTGCCAGCAGTTACGTACTATGGGGGGCGGGTAATGAAAAACTGTTTTTT.

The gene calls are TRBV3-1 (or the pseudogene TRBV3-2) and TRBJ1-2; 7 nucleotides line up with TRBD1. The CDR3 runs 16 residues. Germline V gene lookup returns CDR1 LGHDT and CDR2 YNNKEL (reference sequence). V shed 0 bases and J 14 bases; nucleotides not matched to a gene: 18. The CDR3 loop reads CASSQDIGQGVVLLTF. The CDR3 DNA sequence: TGTGCCAGCAGCCAAGATATCGGGCAGGGGGTCGTACTATTGACCTTC.